A single TCR beta chain is shown here with its context. Authors' data handling: Nucleated cell number was recorded as an estimate derived from reference gene primer amplification. Profiling relied on immunoSEQ multiplex PCR, and the TCRdb table lists in-frame clones only, not all of them. From that table come the V and J calls and clone size; the DNA was used to work out D and trimming. The sample holds about 120,000 clones; approximately 81% are singletons and the top ten take approximately 4.2%. The V gene end was trimmed by 1 base and the J gene end by 5 bases; junction bases not matched to a gene: 2. There are 13 residues in the CDR3. The record originates from a study of blood T cell repertoires in COVID-19. Study summary: PBMCs, B-cell-depleted T cells, or T cells provided the cDNA or gDNA that made up the material.

The TCR originated in a woman of 80 years or more with acute or convalescent COVID-19. The chain recombines TRBV12-3 or TRBV12-4 with TRBJ2-7, with 7 bases matching TRBD2. Sample: peripheral blood. The CDR3 DNA follows: TGTGCCAGCAGTTTAGGACTAGCTGACGAGCAGTACTTC. It translates to CASSLGLADEQYF.